The subject of this entry is one T cell receptor (beta chain). Its antigen is not identified. Profiling relied on immunoSEQ multiplex PCR, and the TCRdb table lists in-frame clones only, not all of them. The sample has around 52,000 clones, about 86% seen once. The sample is drawn from a study of T cell responses to AZD1222 COVID-19 vaccine. Whole-study context: Second-dose groups at about 4 or about 12 weeks were pooled. Study results and limitations: Donor demographics were predominantly white British with a female majority; clonal diversity may be underestimated. Just 6 or 7 AZD1222 recipients were seropositive at baseline. Vaccine-associated CD4 TCRs ranged over spike, dominating at 160-218 and 743-854.

From germline, CDR1 is SGDLS and CDR2 YYNGEE. J lost 5 bases, V lost 0 bases, and 5 bases had no gene match. This CDR3 spans 15 amino acids. This TCR derives from an adult in good health. The V gene is TRBV9, the J gene TRBJ2-1, with TRBD1 matching over 7 bases. Sequencing used peripheral blood, obtained on day 0 of AZD1222 vaccination. CDR3 DNA: TGTGCCAGCAGCGTAGTAGGGGGCGCGAACAATGAGCAGTTCTTC. Translating gives CASSVVGGANNEQFF.